Listed below are T cell receptor beta chains from one sample, sequenced in a study of beta chain features in type 1 diabetes. Method: immunoSEQ multiplex PCR; TCRdb's copy keeps in-frame clones and lacks some. Altogether over 650,000 clones are present, around 15% being singletons, with the ten largest covering less than 0.04%. The material sequenced was naive CD4+ T cells from blood. These receptors were taken from a man aged 18 to 30 with type 1 diabetes. CDR3s include the opening cysteine and the closing phenylalanine or tryptophan. The D gene is left open where the match is weak. Clone sizes are given selectively: once, few, many, or a class where the clone is expanded.

v_gene	j_gene	abundance	d_gene	CDR3nt	CDR3aa
TRBV11-2	TRBJ2-7	few	TRBD1	TGTGCCAGCAGCTTAACTATAGGACAGGGGTCCTACGAGCAGTACTTC	CASSLTIGQGSYEQYF
TRBV19	TRBJ2-1	.	.	TGTGCCAGTAGCCTTCAGGTCCGCCTTTACAATGAGCAGTTCTTC	CASSLQVRLYNEQFF
TRBV5-6	TRBJ2-2	few	TRBD2	TGTGCCAGCAGCTTCGGACTAGCGGCGAACACCGGGGAGCTGTTTTTT	CASSFGLAANTGELFF
TRBV18	TRBJ2-1	few	TRBD1	TGTGCCAGCTCACCCAGCGAGGGACAGGGAACCTACAATGAGCAGTTCTTC	CASSPSEGQGTYNEQFF
TRBV5-6	TRBJ1-6	.	.	TGTGCCAGCAGGCGGACAGATAATTCACCCCTCCACTTT	CASRRTDNSPLHF
TRBV7-9	TRBJ2-3	few	.	TGTGCCAGCAGACTCGAACAGGCAGATACGCAGTATTTT	CASRLEQADTQYF
TRBV18	TRBJ2-1	.	.	TGTGCCAGCTCCCGGAGCGGTTTTTCCTACAATGAGCAGTTCTTC	CASSRSGFSYNEQFF
TRBV30	TRBJ1-2	few	TRBD1	TGTGCCTGGAGTGACGGACAGGGTAATGGCTACACCTTC	CAWSDGQGNGYTF
TRBV4-2	TRBJ1-2	.	TRBD1	TGTGCCACCTATGATGCCGGGAGGACAGGGGTGTCGGGAGGCTACACCTTC	CATYDAGRTGVSGGYTF
TRBV28	TRBJ1-2	few	TRBD1	TGTGCCAGCAGTTCCGGGACAGAGCTTTATGGCTACACCTTC	CASSSGTELYGYTF
TRBV30	TRBJ2-3	few	TRBD2	TGTGCCTGGTCGCCGGGACTAGCGGCTCCAGATACGCAGTATTTT	CAWSPGLAAPDTQYF
TRBV4-1	TRBJ2-3	.	.	TGCGCCAGCAGCCCAGCCCCGGACGATACGCAGTATTTT	CASSPAPDDTQYF
TRBV9	TRBJ1-6	few	TRBD1	TGTGCCAGCAGCCCCGGACAGGGGCAACATTCACCCCTCCACTTT	CASSPGQGQHSPLHF
TRBV7-2	TRBJ2-1	.	.	TGTGCCAGCAGCCCCCCAAAGATTCCGGGCCAGGAGCAGTTCTTC	CASSPPKIPGQEQFF
TRBV7-2	TRBJ2-6	few	.	TGTGCCAGCAGCTTAGGGGGACCTGGGGCCAACGTCCTGACTTTC	CASSLGGPGANVLTF
TRBV7-2	TRBJ1-1	.	TRBD1	TGTGCCAGCAGCCCGCCGGGGACAGGGGCAAACACTGAAGCTTTCTTT	CASSPPGTGANTEAFF
TRBV4-2	TRBJ2-5	.	.	TGTGCCAGCAGCCAAGTCTCTCAGGCCACGGGGCAGACCCAGTACTTC	CASSQVSQATGQTQYF
TRBV14	TRBJ2-7	few	.	TGTGCCAGCAGCCCCGAACTAACCTACGAGCAGTACTTC	CASSPELTYEQYF
TRBV14	TRBJ1-5	.	.	TGTGCCAGCAGCCAAGATCTCCCTCCCAATCAGCCCCAGCATTTT	CASSQDLPPNQPQHF
TRBV2	TRBJ1-2	few	.	TGTGCCAGCAGCGTTGGACCGTCCGGAAGCTACACCTTC	CASSVGPSGSYTF
TRBV6-5	TRBJ2-3	few	TRBD1	TGTGCCAGCAACGACAGGGGGGCAGATACGCAGTATTTT	CASNDRGADTQYF
TRBV5-1	TRBJ2-7	.	.	TGCGCCAGCAGCTTGGGGCTAGCCACCTACGAGCAGTACTTC	CASSLGLATYEQYF
TRBV7-2	TRBJ2-7	few	.	TGTGCCAGCAGCCCCCGCTCCTACGAGCAGTACTTC	CASSPRSYEQYF
TRBV6-6	TRBJ1-5	few	.	TGTGCCAGCAGTTACTCGGAGGGCAATCAGCCCCAGCATTTT	CASSYSEGNQPQHF
TRBV28	TRBJ1-1	few	.	TGTGCCAGCAGTTTAATGGGCGAAGCTTTCTTT	CASSLMGEAFF
TRBV4-1	TRBJ2-3	.	.	TGCGCCAGCAGCCTGCAGGACGGGCGGGATACGCAGTATTTT	CASSLQDGRDTQYF
TRBV6-5	TRBJ2-5	.	.	TGTGCCAGCAGTTACTCGAGAGGGACCGCACAAGAGACCCAGTACTTC	CASSYSRGTAQETQYF
TRBV7-2	TRBJ2-2	few	.	TGTGCCAGCAGCCCCCGTAAGCCCGGGGAGCTGTTTTTT	CASSPRKPGELFF
TRBV6-5	TRBJ2-5	.	TRBD2	TGTGCCAGCAGTTACTCGCGGGGGGAGACCCAGTACTTC	CASSYSRGETQYF
TRBV28	TRBJ1-5	.	.	TGTGCCAGCAGCTTTGACAGTTCTGGCAATCAGCCCCAGCATTTT	CASSFDSSGNQPQHF
TRBV9	TRBJ1-5	.	.	TGTGCCAGCAGCGTACAGGGTGGGAATCAGCCCCAGCATTTT	CASSVQGGNQPQHF
TRBV6-6	TRBJ2-5	.	.	.	CASSSSGETQYF